These 10 T cell receptor beta chains share one sample of origin, sequenced in a study of blood T cells in healthy people across ages (dated by TCRdb to between 2015 and 2017). Libraries came from 5' RACE. This sample was sequenced with an Illumina HiSeq 2500. A second PCR of roughly 6 to 11 cycles was run with a J-beta primer mix and a sample-barcoded 5' primer. The public reads were run again by TCRdb, first through fastp at Q25 and then through MiXCR, and only productive beta chains were kept. Here each entry gathers all rows of one CDR3 protein and keeps the most common genes and DNA. The sample table shows some 1.4 million distinct CDR3 sequences, and approximately 40% are seen once. The ten largest account for 7.9% of the sample. The source material was blood. The receptor source for this set is a woman aged 18-35 years in good health.

The rearrangement links TRBV15 to TRBJ2-3; unclear D gene. The V and J ends lost 1 base and 8 bases respectively, with 16 bases between them. The CDR3 has 15 residues. Looked up from germline, CDR1 is LNHNV and CDR2 is YYDKDF (reference sequence). CDR3 sequence (DNA): TGTGCCACCAGCAGAGTTGGCAGTCCAGGATTTACGCAGTATTTT. Encoded protein: CATSRVGSPGFTQYF.

This chain uses TRBV21-1 with TRBJ2-1; TRBD1, as called in the table, went unchecked against the DNA. TRBV21-1 is a known pseudogene. The CDR3 totals 16 residues. CDR3 residues: CASSQRQFRGYNEQFF. The CDR3 DNA follows: TGTGCCAGCAGCCAACGACAGTTTAGGGGCTACAATGAGCAGTTCTTC.

This clonotype turned up a few times. The CDR3 nucleotides read TGTGCCAGCAGTGATGCTAGCGGCCCTTTGAGGTTCTTC. Amino acids: CASSDASGPLRFF. The gene calls are TRBV6-1 and TRBJ2-1, with 7 bases lining up with TRBD2. The ends lost 3 bases at V and 15 bases at J; junction bases unmatched: 11. The CDR3 is 13 amino acids. Germline V lookup: CDR1 MNHNS, CDR2 SASEGT.

This clonotype was detected only a few times. The chain uses TRBV25-1 and TRBJ2-3; the D gene is possibly TRBD2 (9 bases). This CDR3 is built from 19 residues. Trimming stripped 3 bases from V and 6 bases from J, with 28 bases between. CDR1 is MGHDK and CDR2 is SYGVNS in the germline V gene. The CDR3 sequence: CASSDRTYRGTSMVDTQYF. The CDR3, as DNA: TGTGCCAGCAGTGATCGGACCTACAGGGGGACTAGCATGGTCGATACGCAGTATTTT.

This chain links TRBV20-1 with TRBJ2-7, with D possibly being TRBD1 (6 bases). The CDR3 is 16 residues long. V gave up 0 bases and J gave up 0 bases, with 15 bases separating them. In germline, CDR1 is DFQATT, CDR2 SNEGSKA (reference sequence). CDR3 protein: CSARDLQGASSYEQYF. The CDR3 nucleotides read TGCAGTGCTAGAGATCTACAGGGTGCCAGCTCCTACGAGCAGTACTTC.

The sample holds a few counts of this clonotype. The CDR3: CSVDSGTRRDEQYF. CDR3 coding DNA: TGCAGCGTGGACAGCGGGACCCGCAGGGACGAGCAGTACTTC. V usage is TRBV29-1 and J usage is TRBJ2-7, with D perhaps TRBD2 (7 bases). The CDR3 has 14 amino acids. Per germline, CDR1 SQVTM and CDR2 ANQGSEA. Trimming removed 6 bases from V and 5 bases from J, with 20 bases in between.

The chain uses TRBV6-4 and TRBJ2-5; the match to TRBD2 covers 10 bases. The junction had 15 bases not matched to a gene; V was cut back by 6 bases and J by 11 bases. This CDR3 is built from 15 residues. Per germline, CDR1 MRHNA and CDR2 SNTAGT. The CDR3 nucleotides are TGTGCCAGCAGCCGAGGACTAGCGGCCGTCAATGAGCAGTACTTC. This sequence encodes CASSRGLAAVNEQYF.

This clonotype was recorded at least ten times. The V call is TRBV7-9, the J call TRBJ2-7; D ambiguous. With 1 base removed from V and 3 bases from J, the gap between germline ends came to 7 bases. This CDR3 has 13 amino acids. The germline V gene has CDR1 SEHNR and CDR2 FQNEAQ (reference sequence). The CDR3 DNA is TGTGCCAGCAGCTTAGTGATCAACTACGAGCAGTACTTC. Translation gives CASSLVINYEQYF.

V and J are TRBV6-5 and TRBJ1-2, with 7 nucleotides matching TRBD1. V shed 2 bases and J 1 base; nucleotides not matched to a gene: 4. The germline V gene encodes CDR1 MNHEY and CDR2 SVGAGI. The length of the CDR3 is 15 residues. CDR3 sequence (DNA): TGTGCCAGCAGTTACCAACAGGGGCGTAACTATGGCTACACCTTC. It encodes CASSYQQGRNYGYTF.

V is TRBV20-1 and J is TRBJ2-1, with D possibly being TRBD2 (6 bases). Germline V gives CDR1 DFQATT, CDR2 SNEGSKA (reference sequence). V was pared by 1 base and J by 2 bases, with 9 bases between. This CDR3 has 14 residues. CDR3 DNA sequence: TGCAGTGCTAGAGGCGGGGCCGCCTACAATGAGCAGTTCTTC. This codes for CSARGGAAYNEQFF.